Detailed here is one T cell receptor beta chain. These data are taken from a study of blood T cell repertoires in COVID-19. CDR1 and CDR2 from the germline V gene are MNHEY and SMNVEV (reference sequence). This CDR3 contains 12 residues. Method: immunoSEQ multiplex PCR; TCRdb's copy keeps in-frame clones and lacks some. The sample carries about 130,000 clones, approximately 81% recorded once. The TCR was taken from a man in his forties or fifties with active or convalescent COVID-19. Sequencing was done on a sample of peripheral blood. The chain couples TRBV27 to TRBJ1-6; 9 nucleotides agree with TRBD1. CDR3 in amino acids: CVTGQGFSPLHF. DNA for the CDR3: TGTGTCACGGGACAGGGTTTTTCACCCCTCCACTTT.